This note documents a single T cell receptor beta chain sequence. The antigen remains unidentified. The deep-level immunoSEQ assay was used. The method was immunoSEQ multiplex PCR; TCRdb's version includes in-frame clones alone and lacks a portion of them. In the table there are 400,000 to 550,000 clones, 70% to 85% of which are singletons. The data were taken from a study of shared clonotypes between healthy human individuals. Every contributor of samples was a Caucasian grown-up residing in Nashville, Tennessee. The germline V gene encodes CDR1 SGHAT and CDR2 FQNNGV. This CDR3 has 19 amino acids. V lost 3 bases and J lost 1; bases outside the gene matches: 16. General study results and limits: The donor pool, a small one, limited the genetic and exposure-history diversity represented.

The material sequenced was PBMCs. The sequence was obtained from a woman in her thirties or forties in good health. Some clones in this sample may be carry-over from other donors' samples. The V call is TRBV11-2, the J call TRBJ2-3; 7 bases are shared with TRBD1. The CDR3 reads CASSLIPPHQTGRTDTQYF. CDR3 in DNA: TGTGCCAGCAGCTTGATTCCCCCCCACCAGACAGGGCGCACAGATACGCAGTATTTT.